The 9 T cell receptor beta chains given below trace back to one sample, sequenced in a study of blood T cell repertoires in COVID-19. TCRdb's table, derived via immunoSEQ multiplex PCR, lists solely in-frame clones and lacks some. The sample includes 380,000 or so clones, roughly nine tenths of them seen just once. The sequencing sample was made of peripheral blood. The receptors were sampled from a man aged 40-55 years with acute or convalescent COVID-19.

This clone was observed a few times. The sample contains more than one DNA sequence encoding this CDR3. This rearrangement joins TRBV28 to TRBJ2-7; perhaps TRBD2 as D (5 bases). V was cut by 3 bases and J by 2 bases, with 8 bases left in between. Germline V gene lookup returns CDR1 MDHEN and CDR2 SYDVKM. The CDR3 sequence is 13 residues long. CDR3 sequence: CASSLSGTYEQYF. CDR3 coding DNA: TGTGCCAGCAGTTTGTCGGGGACCTACGAGCAGTACTTC.

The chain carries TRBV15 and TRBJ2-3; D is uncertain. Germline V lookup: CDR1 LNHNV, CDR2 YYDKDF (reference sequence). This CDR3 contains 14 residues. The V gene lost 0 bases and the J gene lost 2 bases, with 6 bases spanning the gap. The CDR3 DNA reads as TGTGCCACCAGCAGAGAGAGGAACACAGATACGCAGTATTTT. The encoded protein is CATSRERNTDTQYF.

CDR3 amino acids: CAWRGISGSMGEQYF. CDR3 coding DNA: TGTGCCTGGAGGGGGATTAGCGGGAGCATGGGCGAGCAGTACTTC. The rearrangement joins TRBV30 to TRBJ2-7, with TRBD2 matching 9 bases. With V trimmed by 3 bases and J by 6 bases, 12 bases remained unmatched. CDR3 length: 15 residues. From germline, CDR1 is GTSNPN and CDR2 SVGIG (reference sequence).

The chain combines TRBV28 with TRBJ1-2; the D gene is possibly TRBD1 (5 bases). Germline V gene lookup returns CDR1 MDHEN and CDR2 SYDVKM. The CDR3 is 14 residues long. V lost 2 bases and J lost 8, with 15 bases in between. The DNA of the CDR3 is TGTGCCAGCAGTTTAGGCGAGGGACTTGAGGGCTACACCTTC. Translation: CASSLGEGLEGYTF.

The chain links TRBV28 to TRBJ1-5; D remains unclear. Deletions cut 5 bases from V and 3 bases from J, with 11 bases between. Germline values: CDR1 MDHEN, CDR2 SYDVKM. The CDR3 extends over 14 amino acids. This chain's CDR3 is CASSAGPLNQPQHF. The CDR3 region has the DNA TGTGCCAGCAGTGCGGGCCCTCTCAATCAGCCCCAGCATTTT.

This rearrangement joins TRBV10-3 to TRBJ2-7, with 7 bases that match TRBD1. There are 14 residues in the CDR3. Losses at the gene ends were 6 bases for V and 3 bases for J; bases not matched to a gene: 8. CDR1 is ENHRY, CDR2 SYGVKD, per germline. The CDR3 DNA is TGTGCCATCAGAGACCGGGACAGCTTCTACGAGCAGTACTTC. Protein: CAIRDRDSFYEQYF.

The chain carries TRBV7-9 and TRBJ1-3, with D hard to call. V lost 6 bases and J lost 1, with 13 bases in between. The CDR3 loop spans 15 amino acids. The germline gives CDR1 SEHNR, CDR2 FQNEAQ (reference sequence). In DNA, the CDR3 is TGTGCCAGCAGACTAGGGTCTCCGTCTGGAAACACCATATATTTT. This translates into CASRLGSPSGNTIYF.

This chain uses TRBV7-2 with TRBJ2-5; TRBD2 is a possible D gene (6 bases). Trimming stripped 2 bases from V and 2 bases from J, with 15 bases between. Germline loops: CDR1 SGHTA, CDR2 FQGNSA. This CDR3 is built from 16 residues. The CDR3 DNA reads TGTGCCAGCAGCTTATTCGGCGGGGTGGGACAAGAGACCCAGTACTTC. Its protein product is CASSLFGGVGQETQYF.

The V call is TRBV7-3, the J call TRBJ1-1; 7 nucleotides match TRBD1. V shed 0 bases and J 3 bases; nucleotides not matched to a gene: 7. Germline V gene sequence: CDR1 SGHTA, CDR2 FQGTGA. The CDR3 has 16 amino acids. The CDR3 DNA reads TGTGCCAGCAGCTTAACCCCATCACAGGGGTACACTGAAGCTTTCTTT. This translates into CASSLTPSQGYTEAFF.